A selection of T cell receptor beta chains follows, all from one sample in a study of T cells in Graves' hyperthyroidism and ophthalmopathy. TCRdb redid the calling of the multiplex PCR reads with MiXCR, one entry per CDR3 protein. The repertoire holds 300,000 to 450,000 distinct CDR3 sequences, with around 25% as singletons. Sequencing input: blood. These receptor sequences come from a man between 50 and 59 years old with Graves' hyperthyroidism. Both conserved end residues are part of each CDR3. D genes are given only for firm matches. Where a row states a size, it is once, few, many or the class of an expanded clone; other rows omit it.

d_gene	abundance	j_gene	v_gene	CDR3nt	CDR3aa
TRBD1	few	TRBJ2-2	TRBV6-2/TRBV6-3	TGTGCCAGCAGGGTTTTCCACAGGGGTCACACCGGGGAGCTGTTTTTT	CASRVFHRGHTGELFF
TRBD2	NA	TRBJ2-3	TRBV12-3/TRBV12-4	TGTGCCAGCAGTCGGACTAGCGGTCCCACAGATACGCAGTATTTT	CASSRTSGPTDTQYF
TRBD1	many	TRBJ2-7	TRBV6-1	TGTGCCAGCAGTGAAGACAGGGGATACACCTCCTACGAGCAGTACTTC	CASSEDRGYTSYEQYF
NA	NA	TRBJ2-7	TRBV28	TGTGCCACTTTTACGGGGACGTACGACGAGCAGTACTTC	CATFTGTYDEQYF
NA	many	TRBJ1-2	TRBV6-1	TGTGCCAGCAGTCAACAACAGGGAGGGGGTGGCTACACCTTC	CASSQQQGGGGYTF
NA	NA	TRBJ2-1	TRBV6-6	TGTGCCAGCAGTTACTCCCCGGGGCCGTACAATGAGCAGTTCTTC	CASSYSPGPYNEQFF
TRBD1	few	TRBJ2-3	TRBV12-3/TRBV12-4	TGTGCCAGCAGTCCACAGGGGGCCGTCCCAGATACGCAGTATTTT	CASSPQGAVPDTQYF
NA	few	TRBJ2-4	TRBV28	TGTGCCAGCAGTAGTCCGGGACATCATCCCATTCAGTACTTC	CASSSPGHHPIQYF
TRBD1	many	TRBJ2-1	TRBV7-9	TGTGCCAGCAGCGGTCCGACAGGGCGCTCCTACAATGAGCAGTTCTTC	CASSGPTGRSYNEQFF
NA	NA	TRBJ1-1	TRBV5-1	TGCGCCAGCAGCTTGAGTCAGGGTGGGAACACTAAAGCTTTCTTT	CASSLSQGGNTKAFF
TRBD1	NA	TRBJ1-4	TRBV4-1	TGCGCCAGCAGCCAAGATCCAGGCAGGGGGTTTGAAAAACTGTTTTTT	CASSQDPGRGFEKLFF
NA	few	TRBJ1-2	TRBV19	TGTGCCAGTAGGAGGACGGCAGCTAACTATGGCTACACCTTC	CASRRTAANYGYTF
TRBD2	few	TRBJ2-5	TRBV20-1	TGCAGTGCTAGTTCTAGCGGGGAGCGTGGGACCCAGTACTTC	CSASSSGERGTQYF
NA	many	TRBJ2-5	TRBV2	TGTGCCAGCAGTGCTGTGAGGAGGCAAGAGACCCAGTACTTC	CASSAVRRQETQYF
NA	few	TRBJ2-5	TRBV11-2	TGTGCCAGCAGCTTAGACGTGTCTAGGAATCAGTACTTC	CASSLDVSRNQYF
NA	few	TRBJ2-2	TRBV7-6	TGTGCCAGCAGCTTAGATCTTGCCGGGGAGCTGTTTTTT	CASSLDLAGELFF
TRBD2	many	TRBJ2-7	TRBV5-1	TGCGCCAGCAGCCGGGACTACTCCTACGAGCAGTACTTC	CASSRDYSYEQYF
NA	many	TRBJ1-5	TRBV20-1	TGCAGTGCTAGAGATGGGACATCGAATCAGCCCCAGCATTTT	CSARDGTSNQPQHF
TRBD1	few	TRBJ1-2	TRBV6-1	TGTGCCAGCAGATTTGGACAGGGCTCAAGTGGCTACACCTTC	CASRFGQGSSGYTF
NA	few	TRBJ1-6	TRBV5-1	TGCGCCAGCAGCTTGGTGGGGGGGGGTAATTCACCCCTCCACTTT	CASSLVGGGNSPLHF
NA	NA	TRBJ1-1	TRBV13	TGTGCCAGCAGCTTGAACCAGGGCTACACTGAAGCTTTCTTT	CASSLNQGYTEAFF
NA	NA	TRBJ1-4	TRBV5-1	TGCGCCAGCAGCCCGACCGGGGGTTTAGGTGAAAAACTGTTTTTT	CASSPTGGLGEKLFF
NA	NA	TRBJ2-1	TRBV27	TGTGCCAGCAGTTTAAGTGGGAGTTTTTACAATGAGCAGTTCTTC	CASSLSGSFYNEQFF
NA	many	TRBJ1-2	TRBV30	TGTGCCTGGAGTCTTGGACCGACCTATGGCTACACCTTC	CAWSLGPTYGYTF
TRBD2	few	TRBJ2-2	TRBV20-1	TGCAGTGCTCGTCGACTAGCGGGATCATTTGGGGACACCGGGGAGCTGTTTTTT	CSARRLAGSFGDTGELFF
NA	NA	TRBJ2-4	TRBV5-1	TGCGCCAGCAGCGAACCGGGACTAGCCAAAAACATTCAGTACTTC	CASSEPGLAKNIQYF
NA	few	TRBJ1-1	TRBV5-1	TGCGCCAGCAGCCTCGGGACACAGGGAGAAGCTTTCTTT	CASSLGTQGEAFF
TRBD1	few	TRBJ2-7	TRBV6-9	TGTGCCAGCAGTTATTCCGTGGACAGGGGGCACGAGCAGTACTTC	CASSYSVDRGHEQYF
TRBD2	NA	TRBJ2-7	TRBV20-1	TGCAGTGCTAGAGATTTGGCGGGAGGTCACTACGAGCAGTACTTC	CSARDLAGGHYEQYF
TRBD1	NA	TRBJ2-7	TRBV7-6	TGTGCCAGCAGCTTAGGGGGCAGGGGGCCCTACGAGCAGTACTTC	CASSLGGRGPYEQYF
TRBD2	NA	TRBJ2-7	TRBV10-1	TGCGCCAGCAGTGAGGGGACTAGCGGGAAAAGCTCCTACGAGCAGTACTTC	CASSEGTSGKSSYEQYF
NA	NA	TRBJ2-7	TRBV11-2	TGTGCCAGCAGTGCACTGGTAGCACCTGCCTCCTACGAGCAGTACTTC	CASSALVAPASYEQYF
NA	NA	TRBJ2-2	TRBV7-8	TGTGCCAGCGGGGATAACACCGGGGAGCTGTTTTTT	CASGDNTGELFF
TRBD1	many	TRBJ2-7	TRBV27	TGTGCCAGCAGTCTCCGGACAGGGTTTTACGAGCAGTACTTC	CASSLRTGFYEQYF
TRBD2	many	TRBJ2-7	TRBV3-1	TGTGCCAGCAGCCCTTGGACTAGCGGGAGTGGCGAGCAGTACTTC	CASSPWTSGSGEQYF
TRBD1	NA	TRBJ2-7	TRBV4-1	TGCGCCAGCAGCCAAGCGGCGACAGGGGGGAATTACGAGCAGTACTTC	CASSQAATGGNYEQYF
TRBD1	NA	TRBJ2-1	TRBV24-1	TGTGCCACCAGTGATTTGGACAGGGGCGATGAGCAGTTCTTC	CATSDLDRGDEQFF
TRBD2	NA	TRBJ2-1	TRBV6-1	TGTGCCAGCAGTGTTTGGACTAGCGAGGAGGGTGAGCAGTTCTTC	CASSVWTSEEGEQFF
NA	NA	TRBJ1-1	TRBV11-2	TGTGCCAGCAGCACCCGGGTGTCGGGCACTGAAGCTTTCTTT	CASSTRVSGTEAFF
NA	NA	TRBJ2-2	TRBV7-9	TGTGCCAGCAGCTTAGAGTGGGCCGGGGAGCTGTTTTTT	CASSLEWAGELFF
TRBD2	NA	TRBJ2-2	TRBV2	TGTGCCACACTAGTGCGGGGGACCGGGGAGCTGTTTTTT	CATLVRGTGELFF
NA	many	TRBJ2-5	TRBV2	TGTGCCAGCATCCAGGGGCACCAAGAGACCCAGTACTTC	CASIQGHQETQYF
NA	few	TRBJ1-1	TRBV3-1	TGTGCCAGCAGCCGCGGAAGTAGAAGGACTGAAGCTTTCTTT	CASSRGSRRTEAFF
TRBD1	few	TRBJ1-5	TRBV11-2	TGTGCCAGCAGCCGGACAGGGAATAGCAATCAGCCCCAGCATTTT	CASSRTGNSNQPQHF
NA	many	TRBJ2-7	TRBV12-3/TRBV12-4	TGTGCCAGCAGTTTTATAGGGGGGAAAACCTACGAGCAGTACTTC	CASSFIGGKTYEQYF
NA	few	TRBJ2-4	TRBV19	TGTGCCAGTAGTATTTTTAAGGGGGACAAAAACATTCAGTACTTC	CASSIFKGDKNIQYF
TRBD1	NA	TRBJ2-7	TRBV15	TGTGCCACCAGCAGAGATCGGGGGACAGGTGGCCGTTACGAGCAGTACTTC	CATSRDRGTGGRYEQYF
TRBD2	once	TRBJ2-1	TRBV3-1	TGTGCCAGCAGCCAAGGGGGGAGCGGGAGTTTCGATGAGCAGTTCTTC	CASSQGGSGSFDEQFF
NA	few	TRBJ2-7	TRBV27	TGTGCCAGCTCCGGGGAGCAGTACTTC	CASSGEQYF
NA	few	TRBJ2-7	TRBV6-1	TGTGCCAGCGGCACGGGAGATAGCTCCTACGAGCAGTACTTC	CASGTGDSSYEQYF
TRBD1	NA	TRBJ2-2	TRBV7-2	TGTGCCAGCAGCTTAGAAGGGACAGGGGGCGCGAGCGGGGAGCTGTTTTTT	CASSLEGTGGASGELFF
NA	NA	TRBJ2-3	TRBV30	TGTGCCTGGAGTGTTCAGGTGTCAGATACGCAGTATTTT	CAWSVQVSDTQYF
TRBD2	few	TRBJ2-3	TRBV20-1	TGCAGTGCTAGAGAAGCGGGAGATCGATATACGCAGTATTTT	CSAREAGDRYTQYF
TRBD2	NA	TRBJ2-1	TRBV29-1	TGCAGTCTTTGGACTAGCGGAACTAATGAGCAGTTCTTC	CSLWTSGTNEQFF
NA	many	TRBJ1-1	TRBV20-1	TGCAGTGCCCAGACCAGGGTCACTGAAGCTTTCTTT	CSAQTRVTEAFF
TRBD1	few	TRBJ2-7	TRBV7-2	TGTGCCAGCAGCCACGACAGGGGGACCTACGAGCAGTACTTC	CASSHDRGTYEQYF
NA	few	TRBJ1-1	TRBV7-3	TGTGCCAGCAGCTCCGGACCATACGCTGAAGCTTTCTTT	CASSSGPYAEAFF
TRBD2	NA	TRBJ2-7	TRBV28	TGTGCCAGCAGTACGGGACTAGCTACGTACGAGCAGTACTTC	CASSTGLATYEQYF
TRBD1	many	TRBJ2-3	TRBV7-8	TGTGCCAGCAGCTTCCCTGTGACTCTGGAAGGGGGCAAAGATACGCAGTATTTT	CASSFPVTLEGGKDTQYF